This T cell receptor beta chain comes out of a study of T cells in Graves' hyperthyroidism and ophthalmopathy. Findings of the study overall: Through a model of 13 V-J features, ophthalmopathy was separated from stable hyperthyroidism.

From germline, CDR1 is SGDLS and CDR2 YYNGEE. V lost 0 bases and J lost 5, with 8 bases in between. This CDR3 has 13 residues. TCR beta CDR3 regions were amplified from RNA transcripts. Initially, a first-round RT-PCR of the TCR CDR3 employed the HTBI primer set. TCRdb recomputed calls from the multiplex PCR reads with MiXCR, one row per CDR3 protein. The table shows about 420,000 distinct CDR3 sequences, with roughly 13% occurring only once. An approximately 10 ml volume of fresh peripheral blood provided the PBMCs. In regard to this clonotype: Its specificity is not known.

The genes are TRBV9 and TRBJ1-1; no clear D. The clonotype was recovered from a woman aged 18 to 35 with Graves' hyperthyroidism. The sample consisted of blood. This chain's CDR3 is CASSVDRGTEAFF. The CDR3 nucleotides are TGTGCCAGCAGCGTAGATCGTGGAACTGAAGCTTTCTTT.